The next 17 T cell receptor beta chains were all read from a single sample in a study of CD8+CD57+ T cells in acquired aplastic anemia. CDR3 and TCR beta VDJ profiling relied on genomic DNA as the template. MiXCR was run by TCRdb on the reads, yielding one entry per CDR3 protein. The sample yields approximately 170,000 distinct CDR3 sequences, approximately 60% seen once. The sample consisted of sorted CD4+, CD8+, or CD8+CD57+ T cells (not recorded which) from PBMCs. These receptors came from a human donor in good health.

As for this clonotype: The conserved phenylalanine or tryptophan is not found at the CDR3 terminus, so this likely reflects a read error. The DNA is left out, because the CDR3 cannot be placed on it with certainty; the CDR3 is given as TCRdb lists it. V and J are TRBV11-2 and TRBJ2-1; the table's D call, TRBD2, has no DNA check behind it. Germline V gives CDR1 SGHAT, CDR2 FQNNGV. Ends included, the CDR3 has 18 residues. CDR3 sequence: CASSLGGTLGSSYNEPLC.

The sample holds one count of this clonotype. J is TRBJ2-1 and V is TRBV10-3; 8 bases agree with TRBD2. CDR1 is ENHRY and CDR2 is SYGVKD in the germline V gene. Losses at the gene ends were 0 bases for V and 7 bases for J; bases not matched to a gene: 11. This CDR3 spans 17 amino acids. The CDR3 nucleotides read TGTGCCATCAGTGAGTCATCGGGACTAGGGACGAGGAATGAGCAGTTCTTC. Its protein product is CAISESSGLGTRNEQFF.

The table lists this clonotype with many counts. The genes are TRBV12-1 and TRBJ2-3; the table's D gene call, TRBD1, was not cross checked with the DNA. TRBV12-1 is designated a pseudogene. The CDR3 is 13 amino acids. The CDR3 DNA reads as TGTGCCAGCAGCTCCTCAGGGCTAGATACGCAGTATTTT. Translation: CASSSSGLDTQYF.

The rearrangement uses TRBV7-9 and TRBJ2-3; a weak D match, TRBD1 (5 bases). Trimming cost V 3 bases and J 2 bases, with 18 bases left between them. The CDR3 sequence is 17 residues long. CDR1 is SEHNR, CDR2 FQNEAQ, per germline (reference sequence). CDR3 sequence: CASSFFGLGLDTDTQYF. The CDR3 DNA sequence: TGTGCCAGCAGCTTTTTCGGGCTGGGGCTGGACACAGATACGCAGTATTTT.

This clonotype was seen at least ten times. J is TRBJ2-3 and V is TRBV19, with TRBD2 identical over 10 bases. CDR1 and CDR2 (germline): LNHDA, SQIVND (reference sequence). CDR3 length: 12 amino acids. V dropped 7 bases and J dropped 6; count of bases not matched to a gene: 1. The CDR3 sequence: CASTSGSDTQYF. Written as DNA, the CDR3 is TGTGCCAGTACTAGCGGGAGTGATACGCAGTATTTT.

The chain joins TRBV6-1 to TRBJ2-3, with 7 nucleotides matching TRBD1. The V gene's germline CDR1 is MNHNS and CDR2 SASEGT. There are 11 residues in the CDR3. CDR3: CATTGADTQYF. In nucleotides, the CDR3 is TGTGCTACCACAGGGGCGGATACGCAGTATTTT.

V is TRBV25-1 and J is TRBJ2-1; 10 positions match TRBD2. CDR3 size: 15 residues. CDR1 is MGHDK and CDR2 is SYGVNS in the germline V gene. V dropped 6 bases and J dropped 1; count of bases not matched to a gene: 3. CDR3 in DNA: TGTGCCAGCAGGACAGCGGGAGGGTCCTACAATGAGCAGTTCTTC. Its protein product is CASRTAGGSYNEQFF. Based on the CDR3 plus reference TRBV25-1 and TRBJ2-1, the full variable domain is EADIYQTPRYLVIGTGKKITLECSQTMGHDKMYWYQQDPGMELHLIHYSYGVNSTEKGDLSSESTVSRIRTEHFPLTLESARPSHTSQYLCASRTAGGSYNEQFFGPGTRLTVL.

V and J are TRBV10-2 and TRBJ1-1; D is possibly TRBD1 (5 bases). Between the trimmed V and J ends, which lost 5 bases and 3 bases, there was a span of 16 bases. This CDR3 is 15 amino acids long. Germline V gene lookup returns CDR1 WSHSY and CDR2 SAAADI. CDR3 bases: TGCGCCAGCAGTCCCGACGGTGAGGGGTACACTGAAGCTTTCTTT. Its protein is CASSPDGEGYTEAFF.

The V and J genes are TRBV29-1 and TRBJ2-7; weak D call: TRBD2 (7 bases). V lost 5 bases to trimming and J lost 1 base, with 18 bases between them. Germline V gene data show CDR1 as SQVTM and CDR2 as ANQGSEA. The CDR3 has 15 amino acids. CDR3 DNA: TGCAGCGTTAGAGGAGGCGGGGGCGAATCCTACGAGCAGTACTTC. Protein product: CSVRGGGGESYEQYF.

The chain carries TRBV7-2 and TRBJ2-2, with 7 bases identical to TRBD1. Looked up from germline, CDR1 is SGHTA and CDR2 is FQGNSA. Trimming cost V 5 bases and J 7 bases; bases outside gene matches: 13. The CDR3 is made up of 16 amino acids. The CDR3 region is CASSHRDRLKDGELFF. The CDR3 coding sequence is TGTGCCAGCAGCCATCGGGACAGATTAAAAGACGGGGAGCTGTTTTTT.

The rearrangement links TRBV19 to TRBJ1-1, with unresolved D. The length of the CDR3 is 13 residues. The V gene's germline CDR1 is LNHDA and CDR2 SQIVND (reference sequence). V lost 3 bases and J lost 1, with 6 bases in between. CDR3 nucleotide sequence: TGTGCCAGTAGTATTACGAAGAACACTGAAGCTTTCTTT. It codes for CASSITKNTEAFF.

This clonotype was counted at least ten times. Germline and junction disagree at one end, which may indicate a read error. This chain uses TRBV6-5 with TRBJ1-1; D is ambiguous. Germline lookup yields CDR1 MNHEY and CDR2 SVGAGI. The CDR3 has 14 amino acids. The CDR3 region is CASSDSPAITEAFF. The CDR3 coding sequence is TGTGCCAGCAGTGACTCCCCGGCCATCACTGAAGCTTTCTTT.

This clonotype was detected ten times or more. The chain employs TRBV28 and TRBJ2-7, with D perhaps being TRBD1 or TRBD2 (5 bases each). The V and J ends lost 6 bases and 0 bases respectively, with 9 bases between them. Germline values: CDR1 MDHEN, CDR2 SYDVKM. The CDR3 is made up of 13 amino acids. CDR3 in amino acids: CASSREYSYEQYF. CDR3 coding DNA: TGTGCCAGCAGCAGGGAGTACTCCTACGAGCAGTACTTC.

This clonotype has a handful of counts. The chain employs TRBV7-8 and TRBJ2-1; TRBD1 matches at 9 bases. Germline trimming cut 6 bases from V and 9 bases from J; bases unmatched to any gene: 3. Germline V CDR1 and CDR2: SGHVS, FQNEAQ. CDR3 size: 12 residues. Here the CDR3 reads CASSWTGVEQFF. CDR3 coding DNA: TGTGCCAGCAGTTGGACAGGGGTTGAGCAGTTCTTC.

This clonotype was observed a single time. The V and J genes are TRBV19 and TRBJ2-7; no reliable D call. CDR1 LNHDA and CDR2 SQIVND come from the germline V gene (reference sequence). The CDR3 has 13 amino acids. V lost 5 bases and J lost 0, with 8 bases in between. CDR3 residues: CASSYVSSYEQYF. For the CDR3, the DNA is TGTGCCAGTAGTTACGTCAGCTCCTACGAGCAGTACTTC.

V is TRBV7-6 and J is TRBJ2-1, with D perhaps assigned TRBD1 or TRBD2 (5 bases each). The CDR3 is made up of 15 amino acids. Trimming took 11 bases from V and 6 from J, leaving 23 bases between them. Germline CDR1 SGHVS, CDR2 FNYEAQ. CDR3 DNA sequence: TGTGCCGACCCGACCGGGGCCAGATTAGGCAATGAGCAGTTCTTC. Its protein is CADPTGARLGNEQFF.

Many counts were recorded for this clonotype. The rearrangement uses TRBV4-1 and TRBJ2-5, with D possibly called TRBD1 or TRBD2 (8 bases each). Germline lookup yields CDR1 MGHRA and CDR2 YSYEKL. V shed 4 bases and J shed 4 bases, with 16 bases lying between them. This CDR3 region has 15 residues. Written as DNA, the CDR3 is TGCGCCAGCAGCCCGGACAGGGCGGGAGGAGAGACCCAGTACTTC. This codes for CASSPDRAGGETQYF.